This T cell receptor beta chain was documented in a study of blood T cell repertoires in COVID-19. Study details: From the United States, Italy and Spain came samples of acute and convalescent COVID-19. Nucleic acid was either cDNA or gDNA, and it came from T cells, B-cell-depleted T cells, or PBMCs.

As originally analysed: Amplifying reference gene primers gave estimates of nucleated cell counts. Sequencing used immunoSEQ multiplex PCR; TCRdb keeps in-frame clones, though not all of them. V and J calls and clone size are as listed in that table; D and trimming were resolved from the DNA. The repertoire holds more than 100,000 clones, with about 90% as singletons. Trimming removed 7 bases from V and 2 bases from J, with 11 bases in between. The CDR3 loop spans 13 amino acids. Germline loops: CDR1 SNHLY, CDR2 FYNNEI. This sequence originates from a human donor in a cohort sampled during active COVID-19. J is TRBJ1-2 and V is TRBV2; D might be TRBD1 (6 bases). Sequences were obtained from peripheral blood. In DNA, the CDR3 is TGTGCCAGCACCAGGGACACAAACTATGGCTACACCTTC. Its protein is CASTRDTNYGYTF.